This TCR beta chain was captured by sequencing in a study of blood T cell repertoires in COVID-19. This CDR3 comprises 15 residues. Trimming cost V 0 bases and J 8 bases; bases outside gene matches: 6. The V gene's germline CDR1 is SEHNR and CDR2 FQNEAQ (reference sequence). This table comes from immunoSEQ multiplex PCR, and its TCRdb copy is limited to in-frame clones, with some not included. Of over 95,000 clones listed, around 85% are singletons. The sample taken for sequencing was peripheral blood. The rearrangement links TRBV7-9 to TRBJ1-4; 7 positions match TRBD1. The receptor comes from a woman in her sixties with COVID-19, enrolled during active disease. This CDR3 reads CASSLAGDSAEKLFF. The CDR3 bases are TGTGCCAGCAGCTTAGCGGGGGACAGCGCCGAAAAACTGTTTTTT.